Presented here are 16 T cell receptor beta chains from one specimen sequenced in a study of blood T cell repertoires in COVID-19. Data came from immunoSEQ multiplex PCR; TCRdb stores just in-frame clones and leaves some out. The sample has some 290,000 clones, around nine tenths seen once. The sequenced sample was peripheral blood. These receptors originate from a woman under 40 with COVID-19, enrolled during active disease.

In this sample, this clone turned up a few times. The CDR3 region is CASSRLAGGGDEQFF. In nucleotides, the CDR3 is TGTGCCAGCAGTCGACTAGCGGGAGGCGGGGATGAGCAGTTCTTC. The chain carries TRBV6-5 and TRBJ2-1; TRBD2 aligns across 13 bases. The junction had 6 bases not matched to a gene; V was cut back by 5 bases and J by 8 bases. The germline V gene encodes CDR1 MNHEY and CDR2 SVGAGI. CDR3 length: 15 residues.

The gene calls are TRBV19 and TRBJ2-5; 9 bases line up with TRBD1. CDR1 is LNHDA and CDR2 is SQIVND in the germline V gene (reference sequence). CDR3 length: 15 residues. V lost 8 bases to trimming and J lost 9 bases; unmatched junction nucleotides: 16. The CDR3 is CASENGMDRGAAQYF. DNA of the CDR3: TGTGCCAGTGAGAACGGGATGGACAGGGGTGCGGCCCAGTACTTC.

V is TRBV24-1 and J is TRBJ2-1, with 11 positions matching TRBD2. Trimming removed 12 bases from V and 7 bases from J; junction bases left unmatched: 10. Germline V gene sequence: CDR1 KGHDR, CDR2 SFDVKD. The CDR3 has 14 residues. The DNA of the CDR3 is TGTGCCTCCTCCGTTAGCGGGAGGGGAAATGAGCAGTTCTTC. Its protein is CASSVSGRGNEQFF.

The chain uses TRBV10-3 and TRBJ1-1; weak D call: TRBD1 (5 bases). The V gene's germline CDR1 is ENHRY and CDR2 SYGVKD. The CDR3 has 13 amino acids. The V end lost 4 bases, the J end lost 1 base, and 7 bases lay between the germline ends. CDR3 region: CAISAGGNTEAFF. The CDR3 DNA reads as TGTGCCATCAGTGCGGGGGGGAACACTGAAGCTTTCTTT.

The CDR3 DNA follows: TGTGCCAGCAGCCTCTCTAGCGGGGCCATCACAGATACGCAGTATTTT. Translating gives CASSLSSGAITDTQYF. This chain connects TRBV3-1 (or the pseudogene TRBV3-2) to TRBJ2-3, with TRBD2 identical over 9 bases. The CDR3 loop spans 16 amino acids. Germline CDR1 and CDR2: LGHDT and YNNKEL (reference sequence). V shed 4 bases and J 2 bases; nucleotides not matched to a gene: 7.

The V call is TRBV28, the J call TRBJ1-1, with D possibly TRBD1 on 5 matching bases. Trimming cost V 3 bases and J 0 bases, with 11 bases left between them. The CDR3 extends over 15 amino acids. Germline V gene data show CDR1 as MDHEN and CDR2 as SYDVKM. The CDR3 nucleotides read TGTGCCAGCAGTTTGTCCGGGGGTATGAACACTGAAGCTTTCTTT. Protein product: CASSLSGGMNTEAFF.

This sequence joins TRBV7-8 and TRBJ2-2; D is undetermined. Looked up from germline, CDR1 is SGHVS and CDR2 is FQNEAQ. CDR3 size: 16 residues. V lost 3 bases and J lost 4, with 15 bases in between. The CDR3 loop reads CASSFWVSGGTGELFF. The CDR3 coding sequence is TGTGCCAGCAGCTTTTGGGTATCCGGCGGCACCGGGGAGCTGTTTTTT.

The CDR3, as DNA: TGTGCCAGCAGCTTGCGGGAGAAAAACTGGGCTGAGCAGTTCTTC. Protein sequence: CASSLREKNWAEQFF. The chain uses TRBV5-6 and TRBJ2-1, with D perhaps TRBD2 (6 bases). The CDR3 totals 15 residues. Per the germline V gene, CDR1 is SGHDT and CDR2 is YYEEEE. Trimming took off 1 base at V and 9 bases at J, with 17 bases between the two ends.

The V call is TRBV7-3, the J call TRBJ2-3; a weak D match, TRBD1 (7 bases). The V and J ends lost 2 bases and 8 bases respectively, with 11 bases between them. CDR1 and CDR2 from the germline V gene are SGHTA and FQGTGA. This CDR3 region has 13 residues. The CDR3 is CASSLEQGGTQYF. In DNA, the CDR3 is TGTGCCAGCAGCTTAGAGCAGGGGGGTACGCAGTATTTT. Combining the CDR3 with reference TRBV7-3 and TRBJ2-3 gives the whole variable domain GAGVSQTPSNKVTEKGKYVELRCDPISGHTALYWYRQSLGQGPEFLIYFQGTGAADDSGLPNDRFFAVRPEGSVSTLKIQRTERGDSAVYLCASSLEQGGTQYFGPGTRLTVL.

This chain connects TRBV7-9 to TRBJ2-1; D is possibly TRBD1 (6 bases). CDR1 and CDR2 from the germline V gene are SEHNR and FQNEAQ (reference sequence). This CDR3 has 16 residues. V was cut by 6 bases and J by 1 base, with 16 bases left in between. For the CDR3, the DNA is TGTGCCAGCAGTCCAAGAACAGGGAAATCCTACAATGAGCAGTTCTTC. Amino acids: CASSPRTGKSYNEQFF.

The chain carries TRBV30 and TRBJ2-3; a weak D match, TRBD2 (6 bases). The CDR3 is 13 residues long. V gave up 4 bases and J gave up 0 bases, with 8 bases separating them. The germline V gene encodes CDR1 GTSNPN and CDR2 SVGIG (reference sequence). As DNA, the CDR3 is TGTGCCTGGACTAGCGTTAGCACAGATACGCAGTATTTT. Protein: CAWTSVSTDTQYF.

This clone was seen a single time. This rearrangement joins TRBV5-1 to TRBJ2-5, with TRBD2 identical over 11 bases. Germline CDR1 reads SGHRS; CDR2 reads YFSETQ. The CDR3 length is 17 residues. After removal of 1 base from V and 4 bases from J, the junction contained 9 bases not matched to a gene. The CDR3 protein is CASSLTQLAGAGETQYF. The CDR3 bases are TGCGCCAGCAGCTTGACCCAACTAGCGGGAGCCGGAGAGACCCAGTACTTC.

The rearrangement links TRBV30 to TRBJ1-1; perhaps TRBD1 as D (6 bases). V was trimmed by 2 bases and J by 3 bases, leaving 16 bases between them. CDR1 and CDR2 (germline): GTSNPN, SVGIG (reference sequence). The CDR3 loop spans 15 amino acids. CDR3 DNA sequence: TGTGCCTGGAGTACGAAGGGCGAGGGGGACACTGAAGCTTTCTTT. Translation gives CAWSTKGEGDTEAFF.

J is TRBJ2-4 and V is TRBV6-2 or TRBV6-3; 7 bases align to TRBD1. The CDR3 extends over 15 amino acids. The V and J ends lost 5 bases and 5 bases, in that order; junction bases with no gene match: 9. CDR1 and CDR2 (germline): MNHEY, SVGEGT. As DNA, the CDR3 is TGTGCCAGCAGTAGGGGGCTGGATATCGAAAACATTCAGTACTTC. Translated, it gives CASSRGLDIENIQYF.

This clone is a singleton in its sample. The rearrangement uses TRBV11-3 and TRBJ2-5; possibly TRBD1 for D (7 bases). Trimming removed 1 base from V and 4 bases from J, with 13 bases in between. Germline V lookup: CDR1 SGHNT, CDR2 YENEEA. This CDR3 comprises 15 residues. The CDR3, as DNA: TGTGCCAGCAGCTTAGGACAGGGAGGTCGAGAGACCCAGTACTTC. Its protein is CASSLGQGGRETQYF.

The rearrangement uses TRBV5-1 and TRBJ2-3; TRBD2 is a possible D gene (6 bases). Germline CDR1 and CDR2: SGHRS and YFSETQ. V dropped 8 bases and J dropped 1 base, with 14 bases sitting between them. The CDR3 is 14 amino acids. The CDR3 here is CASGPSGGTDTQYF. The CDR3 DNA follows: TGCGCCAGTGGGCCCTCGGGGGGCACAGATACGCAGTATTTT.